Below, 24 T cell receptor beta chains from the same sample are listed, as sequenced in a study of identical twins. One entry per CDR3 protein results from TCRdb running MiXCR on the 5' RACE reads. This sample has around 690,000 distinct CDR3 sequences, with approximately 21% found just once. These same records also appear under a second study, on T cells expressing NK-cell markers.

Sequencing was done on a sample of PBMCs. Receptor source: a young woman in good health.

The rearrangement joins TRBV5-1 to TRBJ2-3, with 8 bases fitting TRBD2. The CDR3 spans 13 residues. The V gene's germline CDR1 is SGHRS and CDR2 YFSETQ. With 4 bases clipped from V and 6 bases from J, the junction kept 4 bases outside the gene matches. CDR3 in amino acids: CASSRTSKDTQYF. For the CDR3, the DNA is TGCGCCAGCAGCAGGACTAGCAAGGATACGCAGTATTTT.

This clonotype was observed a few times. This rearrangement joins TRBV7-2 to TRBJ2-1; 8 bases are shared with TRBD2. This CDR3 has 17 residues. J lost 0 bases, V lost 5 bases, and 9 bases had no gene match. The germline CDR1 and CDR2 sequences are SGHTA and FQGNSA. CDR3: CASSAKRSGGSYNEQFF. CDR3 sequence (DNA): TGTGCCAGCAGCGCCAAGAGGAGCGGGGGCTCCTACAATGAGCAGTTCTTC. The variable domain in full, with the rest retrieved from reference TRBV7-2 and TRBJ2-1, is GAGVSQSPSNKVTEKGKDVELRCDPISGHTALYWYRQSLGQGLEFLIYFQGNSAPDKSGLPSDRFSAERTGGSVSTLTIQRTQQEDSAVYLCASSAKRSGGSYNEQFFGPGTRLTVL.

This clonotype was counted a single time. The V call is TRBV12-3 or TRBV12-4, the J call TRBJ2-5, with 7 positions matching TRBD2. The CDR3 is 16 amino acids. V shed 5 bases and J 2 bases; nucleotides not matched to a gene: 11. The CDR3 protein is CASSTDRDYQQETQYF. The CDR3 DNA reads TGTGCCAGCAGTACGGACCGGGACTATCAACAAGAGACCCAGTACTTC.

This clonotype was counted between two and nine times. As DNA, the CDR3 is TGTGCCAGCAGTCCCGGGGCAGGTAGACTGTTTTTT. Translating it yields CASSPGAGRLFF. The rearrangement uses TRBV6-6 and TRBJ1-4, with D possibly TRBD1 on 5 matching bases. Trimming took off 5 bases at V and 13 bases at J, with 14 bases between the two ends. Per the germline V gene, CDR1 is MNHNY and CDR2 is SVGAGI (reference sequence). CDR3 length: 12 residues.

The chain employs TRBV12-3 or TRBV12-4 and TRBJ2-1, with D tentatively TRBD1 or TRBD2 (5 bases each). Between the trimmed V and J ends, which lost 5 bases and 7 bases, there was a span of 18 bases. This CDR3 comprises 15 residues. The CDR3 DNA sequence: TGTGCCAGCAGTCTGTGGGGGTTGGGGCAAAATGAGCAGTTCTTC. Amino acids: CASSLWGLGQNEQFF.

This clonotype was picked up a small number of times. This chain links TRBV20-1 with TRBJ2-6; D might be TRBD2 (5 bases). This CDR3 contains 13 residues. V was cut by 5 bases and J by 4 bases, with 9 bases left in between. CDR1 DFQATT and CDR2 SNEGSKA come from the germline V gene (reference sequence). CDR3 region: CSARLAGANVLTF. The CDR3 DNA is TGCAGTGCTCGCCTAGCCGGGGCCAACGTCCTGACTTTC.

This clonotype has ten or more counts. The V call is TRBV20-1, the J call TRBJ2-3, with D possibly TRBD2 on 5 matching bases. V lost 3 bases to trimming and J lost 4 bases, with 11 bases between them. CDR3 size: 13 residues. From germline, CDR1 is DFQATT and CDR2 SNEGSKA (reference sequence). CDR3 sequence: CSARTEGPDTQYF. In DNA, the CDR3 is TGCAGTGCTAGGACCGAGGGCCCAGATACGCAGTATTTT.

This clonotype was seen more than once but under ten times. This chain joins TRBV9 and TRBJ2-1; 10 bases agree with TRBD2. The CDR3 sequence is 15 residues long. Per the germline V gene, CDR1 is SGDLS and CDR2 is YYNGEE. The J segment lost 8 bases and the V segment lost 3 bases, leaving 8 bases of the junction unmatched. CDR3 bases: TGTGCCAGCAGCGCTAGCGGGAGTCTTGGCGATGAGCAGTTCTTC. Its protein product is CASSASGSLGDEQFF.

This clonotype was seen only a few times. The CDR3 here is CASSETGAGANVLTF. CDR3 nucleotides: TGTGCCAGCAGTGAAACAGGGGCTGGGGCCAACGTCCTGACTTTC. The chain is built from TRBV25-1 and TRBJ2-6; TRBD1 agrees at 7 bases. CDR1 and CDR2 (germline): MGHDK, SYGVNS. J gave up 2 bases and V 2 bases, and 0 bases lay outside the gene matches. CDR3 length: 15 amino acids.

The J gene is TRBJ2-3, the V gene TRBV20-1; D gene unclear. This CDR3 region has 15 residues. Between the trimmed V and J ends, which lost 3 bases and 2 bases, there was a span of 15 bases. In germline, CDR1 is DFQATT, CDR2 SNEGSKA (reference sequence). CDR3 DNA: TGCAGTGCTAGTTCCCTGGACCACTACACAGATACGCAGTATTTT. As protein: CSASSLDHYTDTQYF.

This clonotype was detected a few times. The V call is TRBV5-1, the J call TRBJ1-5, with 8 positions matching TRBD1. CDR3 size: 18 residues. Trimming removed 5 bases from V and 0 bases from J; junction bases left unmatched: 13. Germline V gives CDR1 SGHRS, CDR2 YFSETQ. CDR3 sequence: CASRRWDRSSPSNQPQHF. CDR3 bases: TGCGCCAGCAGACGGTGGGACAGGTCTAGCCCTAGCAATCAGCCCCAGCATTTT.

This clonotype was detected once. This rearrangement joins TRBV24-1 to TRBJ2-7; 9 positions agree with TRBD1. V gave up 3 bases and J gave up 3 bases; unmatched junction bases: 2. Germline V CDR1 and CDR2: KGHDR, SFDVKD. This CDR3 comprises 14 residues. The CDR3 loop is CATSDLTGGYEQYF. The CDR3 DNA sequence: TGTGCCACCAGTGATCTGACAGGGGGCTACGAGCAGTACTTC.

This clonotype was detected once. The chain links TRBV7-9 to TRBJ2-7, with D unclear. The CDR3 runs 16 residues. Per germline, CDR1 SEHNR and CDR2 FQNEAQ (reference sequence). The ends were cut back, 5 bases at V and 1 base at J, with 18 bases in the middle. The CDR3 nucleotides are TGTGCCAGCAGCCCCATAGCCGGAGATGCGTCCTACGAGCAGTACTTC. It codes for CASSPIAGDASYEQYF.

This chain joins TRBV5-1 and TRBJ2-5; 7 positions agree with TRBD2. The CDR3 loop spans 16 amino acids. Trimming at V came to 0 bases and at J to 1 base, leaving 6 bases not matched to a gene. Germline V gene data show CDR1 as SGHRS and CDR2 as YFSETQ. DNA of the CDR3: TGCGCCAGCAGCTTGGTGGGGGACTACTTCCAAGAGACCCAGTACTTC. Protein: CASSLVGDYFQETQYF.

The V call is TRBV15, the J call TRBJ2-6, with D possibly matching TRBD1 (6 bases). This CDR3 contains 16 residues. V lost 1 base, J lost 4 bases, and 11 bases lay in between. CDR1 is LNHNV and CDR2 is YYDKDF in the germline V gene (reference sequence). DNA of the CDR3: TGTGCCACCAGCAGAGTGACAGGCTCGGGGGCCAACGTCCTGACTTTC. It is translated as CATSRVTGSGANVLTF.

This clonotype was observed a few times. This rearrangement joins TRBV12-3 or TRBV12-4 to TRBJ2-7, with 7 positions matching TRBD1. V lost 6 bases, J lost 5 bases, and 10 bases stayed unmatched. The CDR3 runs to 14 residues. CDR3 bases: TGTGCCAGCAGAACTGACAGGGCAAGGGACGAGCAGTACTTC. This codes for CASRTDRARDEQYF.

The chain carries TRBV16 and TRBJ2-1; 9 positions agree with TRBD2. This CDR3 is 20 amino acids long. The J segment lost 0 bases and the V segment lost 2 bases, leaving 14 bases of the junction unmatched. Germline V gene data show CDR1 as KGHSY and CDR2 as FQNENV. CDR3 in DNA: TGTGCCAGCAGCCAAAACCTGGCCAGCGGGAGGTCAAGCTCCTACAATGAGCAGTTCTTC. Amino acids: CASSQNLASGRSSSYNEQFF.

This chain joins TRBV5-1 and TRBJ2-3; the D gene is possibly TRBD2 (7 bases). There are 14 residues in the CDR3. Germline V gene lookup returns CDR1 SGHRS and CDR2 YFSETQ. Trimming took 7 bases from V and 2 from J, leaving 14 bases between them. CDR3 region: CASYRDYTTDTQYF. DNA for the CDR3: TGCGCCAGCTACAGGGACTATACCACAGATACGCAGTATTTT.

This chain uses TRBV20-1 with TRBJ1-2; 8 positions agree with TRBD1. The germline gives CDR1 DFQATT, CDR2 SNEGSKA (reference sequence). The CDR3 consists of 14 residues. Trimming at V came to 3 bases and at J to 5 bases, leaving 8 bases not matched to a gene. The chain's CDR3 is CSASTGGLGYGYTF. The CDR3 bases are TGCAGTGCTAGCACAGGGGGACTAGGGTATGGCTACACCTTC.

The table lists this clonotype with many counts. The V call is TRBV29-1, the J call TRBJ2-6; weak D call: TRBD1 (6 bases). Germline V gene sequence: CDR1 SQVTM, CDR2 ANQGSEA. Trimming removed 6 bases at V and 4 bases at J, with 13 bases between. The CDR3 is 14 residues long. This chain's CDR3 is CSVEQGPGANVLTF. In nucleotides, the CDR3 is TGCAGCGTGGAACAGGGTCCCGGGGCCAACGTCCTGACTTTC.

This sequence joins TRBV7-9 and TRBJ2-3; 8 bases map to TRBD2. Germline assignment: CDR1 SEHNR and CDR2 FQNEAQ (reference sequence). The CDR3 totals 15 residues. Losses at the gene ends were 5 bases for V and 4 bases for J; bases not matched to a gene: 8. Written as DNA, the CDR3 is TGTGCCAGCAGCGGCGAGGCGGGAGGTGCAGATACGCAGTATTTT. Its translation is CASSGEAGGADTQYF.

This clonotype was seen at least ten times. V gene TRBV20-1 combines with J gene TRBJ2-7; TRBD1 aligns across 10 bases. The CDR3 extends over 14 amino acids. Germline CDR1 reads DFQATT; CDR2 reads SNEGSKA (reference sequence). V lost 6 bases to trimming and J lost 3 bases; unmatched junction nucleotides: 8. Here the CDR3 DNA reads TGCAGTGCGGTGACAGGGGGCTTTATCTACGAGCAGTACTTC. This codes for CSAVTGGFIYEQYF.

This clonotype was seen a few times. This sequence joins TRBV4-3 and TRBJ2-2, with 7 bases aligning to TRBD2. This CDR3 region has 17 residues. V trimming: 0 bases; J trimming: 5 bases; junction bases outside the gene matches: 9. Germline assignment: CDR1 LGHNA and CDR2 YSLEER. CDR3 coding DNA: TGCGCCAGCAGCCAAGATCAGGGCGGGAGAGGGACCGGGGAGCTGTTTTTT. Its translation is CASSQDQGGRGTGELFF.

The CDR3: CASSLAPGLAGVEQYF. The CDR3, as DNA: TGTGCCAGCAGCTTAGCCCCAGGACTAGCGGGAGTCGAGCAGTACTTC. The gene calls are TRBV7-9 and TRBJ2-7, with TRBD2 matching 13 bases. Germline V gene lookup returns CDR1 SEHNR and CDR2 FQNEAQ (reference sequence). Trimming removed 0 bases from V and 6 bases from J; junction bases left unmatched: 5. CDR3 size: 16 residues.